The rows below give T cell receptor beta chains drawn from one sample of a study of blood T cell repertoires in COVID-19. Sequenced by immunoSEQ multiplex PCR; TCRdb stores in-frame clones only, minus some. The data show approximately 360,000 clones, with 87% seen just once and about 2.1% held by the top ten. The sequenced material came from PBMCs or T cells enriched from blood (not recorded which). The receptor source for this set is a man in his forties or fifties in a cohort exposed to, infected with or recovered from COVID-19 (not recorded which). CDR3s include the opening cysteine and the closing phenylalanine or tryptophan. A D gene is named only where the DNA matches it firmly. Clone size, where shown, is once, few, many, or a class for clones that have expanded.

d_call j_call clone_size v_call cdr3_nt cdr3_aa
TRBD2 TRBJ2-1 NA TRBV5-1 TGCGCCAGCAGCTCCCGGGGAGGGAGGACTAGCGGGCCTCCAGGGGAAAGCTCCTACAATGAGCAGTTCTTC CASSSRGGRTSGPPGESSYNEQFF
TRBD2 TRBJ2-7 NA TRBV4-2 TGTGCCAGCAGCCAAGATGGGACTAGCGGCTCCTACGAGCAGTACTTC CASSQDGTSGSYEQYF
TRBD2 TRBJ2-1 NA TRBV28 TGTGCCAGCAAGGGTCTAGCGGAATACAATGAGCAGTTCTTC CASKGLAEYNEQFF
TRBD2 TRBJ2-3 NA TRBV30 TGTGCCTGGACCCCGAGGGGTGGACTAGCGGGGAATACGCAGTATTTT CAWTPRGGLAGNTQYF
TRBD1 TRBJ2-4 NA TRBV19 TGTGCCAGTAGTCCCCGACGGGACAGTAAAAACATTCAGTACTTC CASSPRRDSKNIQYF
NA TRBJ1-1 once TRBV3-1/TRBV3-2 TGTGCCAGCAGCACCGGGAACACTGAAGCTTTCTTT CASSTGNTEAFF
NA TRBJ2-7 NA TRBV18 TGTGCCAGCCAAATCACGGAGGCCTCCTACGAGCAGTACTTC CASQITEASYEQYF
NA TRBJ2-5 NA TRBV27 TGTGCCAGCAAGAGTGGGAACGGGGGTCTTTGGGAGACCCAGTACTTC CASKSGNGGLWETQYF
NA TRBJ1-6 NA TRBV9 TGTGCCAGCAGCGTAGCAGGGTATAATTCACCCCTCCACTTT CASSVAGYNSPLHF
NA TRBJ1-3 NA TRBV20-1 TGCAGTGCTAGTCGTCCTAGCTCTGGAAACACCATATATTTT CSASRPSSGNTIYF
TRBD1 TRBJ1-3 few TRBV5-1 TGCGCCAGCAGCTTAGGACAGGTGGCTGGAAACACCATATATTTT CASSLGQVAGNTIYF
TRBD2 TRBJ2-1 NA TRBV19 TGTGCCAGTGCATCTAGCGGGAAATACAATGAGCAGTTCTTC CASASSGKYNEQFF
TRBD2 TRBJ2-1 NA TRBV10-3 TGTGCCATCAGTGTCGGACTAGCCCACAATGAGCAGTTCTTC CAISVGLAHNEQFF
TRBD1 TRBJ1-4 once TRBV7-2 TGTGCCAGCAGCTTAGTCCAGGGGGCTTATGCAACTAATGAAAAACTGTTTTTT CASSLVQGAYATNEKLFF
TRBD1 TRBJ1-5 NA TRBV28 TGTGCCAGCCAATTCCGCAGGGGGCAGGGCAATCAGCCCCAGCATTTT CASQFRRGQGNQPQHF
NA TRBJ2-1 NA TRBV5-4 TGTGCCAGCAGCTTCGGGACACCTATTTACAATGAGCAGTTCTTC CASSFGTPIYNEQFF
TRBD1 TRBJ1-5 NA TRBV4-2 TGTGCCAGCAGCCAGGGGACAGGGAATCAGCCCCAGCATTTT CASSQGTGNQPQHF
NA TRBJ1-1 few TRBV28 TGTGCCAGCAGTTTGCGCCCAGACAGAACTGACGTCCTGAACACTGAAGCTTTCTTT CASSLRPDRTDVLNTEAFF
TRBD1 TRBJ1-4 NA TRBV11-2 TGTGCCAGCAGCTGGACAGGGGATGAAAAACTGTTTTTT CASSWTGDEKLFF
TRBD1 TRBJ1-2 NA TRBV19 TGTGCCAGTAGTATTCTAGGGACAGCTAACTATGGCTACACCTTC CASSILGTANYGYTF
NA TRBJ2-5 NA TRBV5-1 TGCGCCAGCAGCTTGGGAAGTTACAGGACACAAGAGACCCAGTACTTC CASSLGSYRTQETQYF
TRBD2 TRBJ2-2 NA TRBV3-1/TRBV3-2 TGTGCCAGCAGCCAAGCAACTAGCGGGAGCGTTGGCACCGGGGAGCTGTTTTTT CASSQATSGSVGTGELFF
TRBD1 TRBJ1-2 NA TRBV5-3 TGTGCCAGCGAATTGGACAGGACTAATAGGGATATCTATGGCTACACCTTC CASELDRTNRDIYGYTF
NA TRBJ2-2 NA TRBV7-3 TGTGCCAGCAGCTTAAGCGGGACCACCGGGGAGCTGTTTTTT CASSLSGTTGELFF
NA TRBJ2-3 once TRBV2 TGTGCCAGCGCAGGAGGCTCCGATACGCAGTATTTT CASAGGSDTQYF
TRBD1 TRBJ2-7 NA TRBV15 TGTGCCACCAGCATCCAGGGACAGGGCTACGAGCAGTACTTC CATSIQGQGYEQYF
TRBD1 TRBJ2-1 few TRBV30 TGTGCCTGGAGTTCGGGACAGTACAATGAGCAGTTCTTC CAWSSGQYNEQFF
TRBD2 TRBJ2-7 NA TRBV5-6 TGTGCCAGCAGCTTGTGGCTAGCGGGAGGGCAGTACTTC CASSLWLAGGQYF
TRBD1 TRBJ1-2 NA TRBV4-1 TGCGCCAGCAGCCCAGTGTGGACAGGGAAAGGCTACACCTTC CASSPVWTGKGYTF
TRBD1 TRBJ2-7 NA TRBV10-1 TGCGCCAGCAGTGGGACACAGGGGGCAAGGTACGAGCAGTACTTC CASSGTQGARYEQYF
NA TRBJ1-5 NA TRBV2 TGTGCCAGCAGTGAGTTCTCAGGGCCCAATCAGCCCCAGCATTTT CASSEFSGPNQPQHF
NA TRBJ2-3 NA TRBV7-3 TGTGCCAGCAGCTTAGGGGGTGCGGGATCAGATACGCAGTATTTT CASSLGGAGSDTQYF
NA TRBJ2-7 NA TRBV5-6 TGTGCCAGCAGCGTCCAGGGATCTCGAAGGGAGCAGTACTTC CASSVQGSRREQYF
TRBD2 TRBJ2-4 few TRBV29-1 TGCAGCGCTCTGGGACTAGCGGGAGGGCTTAGGAACATTCAGTACTTC CSALGLAGGLRNIQYF
TRBD2 TRBJ2-1 NA TRBV14 TGTGCCAGCAGCCACCGAACTAGCGGGGTCTCCTACAATGAGCAGTTCTTC CASSHRTSGVSYNEQFF
NA TRBJ1-6 few TRBV4-1 TGCGCCAGCAGCCAAGAGGGGCAGGGCTTCCCCCTCCACTTT CASSQEGQGFPLHF
TRBD2 TRBJ2-7 NA TRBV29-1 TGCAGCGTTGAAGATCAGGGACTAGAATCGGAGGAGTACTTC CSVEDQGLESEEYF
NA TRBJ1-1 NA TRBV9 TGTGCCAGCAGCGCCGGTGACAGGTTAGGACCTGAAGCTTTCTTT CASSAGDRLGPEAFF
NA TRBJ1-1 NA TRBV10-1 TGCGCCAGCAAAGCAGGGGCGGTCGCTGAAGCTTTCTTT CASKAGAVAEAFF
NA TRBJ1-2 NA TRBV2 TGTGCCAGCGCCCCCCAGTCCACATTTTATGGCTACACCTTC CASAPQSTFYGYTF
NA TRBJ1-3 NA TRBV25-1 TGTGCCAGCAGTGCCCGCTCAGTCTCTGGAAACACCATATATTTT CASSARSVSGNTIYF
TRBD1 TRBJ2-7 NA TRBV30 TGTGCCTGGAGTACCGAACGTGGGACAGGGGGCGTCTACGAGCAGTACTTC CAWSTERGTGGVYEQYF
TRBD1 TRBJ1-5 NA TRBV3-1/TRBV3-2 TGTGCCAGCAGCCAAGGACAGGGTAGTCAGCCCCAGCATTTT CASSQGQGSQPQHF
NA TRBJ2-7 NA TRBV6-1 TGTGCCAGCAGTGAAGCCCCGCAGGTCTACGAGCAGTACTTC CASSEAPQVYEQYF
TRBD2 TRBJ2-7 few TRBV18 TGTGCCAGCTCCCCACGACTGTCTGGGACTAGCGAAACCTACGAGCAGTACTTC CASSPRLSGTSETYEQYF
TRBD2 TRBJ2-1 NA TRBV9 TGTGCCAGCAGCACGACTAGCGGGAGGGAAGTTGAGCAGTTCTTC CASSTTSGREVEQFF
TRBD2 TRBJ2-2 NA TRBV7-9 TGTGCCAGCAGCAAGACTAGCAGCACGAACACCGGGGAGCTGTTTTTT CASSKTSSTNTGELFF
TRBD1 TRBJ2-3 few TRBV14 TGTGCCAGCAGCCAGGGACAGGTCACAGATACGCAGTATTTT CASSQGQVTDTQYF
TRBD2 TRBJ2-5 NA TRBV5-1 TGCGCCAGCACCCTCGGCTGGGGGGGGATATTGGAGACCCAGTACTTC CASTLGWGGILETQYF
TRBD2 TRBJ2-7 NA TRBV2 TGTGCCAGTGGGGGAGGGACCGGGACTCGCGCGCGTGAGCAGTACTTC CASGGGTGTRAREQYF
NA TRBJ2-3 once TRBV6-5 TGTGCCAGCAGACACACAGATACGCAGTATTTT CASRHTDTQYF
TRBD1 TRBJ2-1 NA TRBV3-1/TRBV3-2 TGTGCCAGCAGCCAAGGACAGGGGGCGCGAAATGAGCAGTTCTTC CASSQGQGARNEQFF